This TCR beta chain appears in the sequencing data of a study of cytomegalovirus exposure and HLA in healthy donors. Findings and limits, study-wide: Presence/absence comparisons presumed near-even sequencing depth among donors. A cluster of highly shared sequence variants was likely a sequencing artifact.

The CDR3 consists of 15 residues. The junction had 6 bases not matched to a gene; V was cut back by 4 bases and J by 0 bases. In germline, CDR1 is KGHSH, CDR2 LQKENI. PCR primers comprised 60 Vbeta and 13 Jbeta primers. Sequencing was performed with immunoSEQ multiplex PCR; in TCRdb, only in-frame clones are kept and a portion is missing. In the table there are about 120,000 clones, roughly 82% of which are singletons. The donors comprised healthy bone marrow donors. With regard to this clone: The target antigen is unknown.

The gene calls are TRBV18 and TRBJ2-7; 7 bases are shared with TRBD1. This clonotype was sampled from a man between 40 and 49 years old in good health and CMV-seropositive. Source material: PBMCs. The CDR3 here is CASSLTTGPSYEQYF. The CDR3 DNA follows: TGTGCCAGCTCACTTACGACAGGGCCCTCCTACGAGCAGTACTTC.